These 8 T cell receptor beta chains were sequenced from one sample in a study of Ad26.COV2.S vaccination and SARS-CoV-2 variants. Profiled with immunoSEQ multiplex PCR; TCRdb holds only in-frame clones, not every one. The data show under 550,000 clones, around 89% seen once. The treatment was: some 19 received Ad26.COV2.S at low or high dose, single or two shots; a few received placebo; per-sample allocation not given. The investigators took samples on day 63 after the first vaccine or placebo injection. The starting material was peripheral blood, obtained in a trial of Ad26.COV2.S vaccine versus placebo. These receptors were taken from a person between 18 and 60 years old who received the Ad26.COV2.S COVID-19 vaccine or a placebo.

In nucleotides, the CDR3 is TGTGCCAGCAGCCTCCCCGATCAGCCCCAGCATTTT. Amino acid sequence: CASSLPDQPQHF. The chain links TRBV7-9 to TRBJ1-5; no reliable D call. Germline assignment: CDR1 SEHNR and CDR2 FQNEAQ (reference sequence). V shed 5 bases and J shed 5 bases, with 7 bases lying between them. The CDR3 loop spans 12 amino acids. The full variable domain, its missing parts supplied by reference TRBV7-9 and TRBJ1-5, is DTGVSQNPRHKITKRGQNVTFRCDPISEHNRLYWYRQTLGQGPEFLTYFQNEAQLEKSRLLSDRFSAERPKGSFSTLEIQRTEQGDSAMYLCASSLPDQPQHFGDGTRLSIL.

The CDR3 is CASRLQVGNQPQHF. The CDR3, as DNA: TGTGCCAGCAGGCTGCAGGTCGGCAATCAGCCCCAGCATTTT. The rearrangement joins TRBV28 to TRBJ1-5, with D unclear. CDR3 length: 14 residues. V lost 6 bases and J 2 bases, leaving 11 bases between the germline ends. Germline CDR1 MDHEN, CDR2 SYDVKM.

The CDR3, as DNA: TGTGCCACCAGCAGAGCTGACAGGCTCCCTCCCTACGAGCAGTACTTC. Encoded protein: CATSRADRLPPYEQYF. This chain uses TRBV15 with TRBJ2-7, with D perhaps matching TRBD1 (6 bases). The length of the CDR3 is 16 residues. Germline values: CDR1 LNHNV, CDR2 YYDKDF (reference sequence). V lost 1 base and J lost 2, with 15 bases in between.

The V call is TRBV5-4, the J call TRBJ2-3; a possible D gene is TRBD1 (7 bases). The CDR3 spans 16 residues. The germline CDR1 and CDR2 sequences are SGHNT and YYREEE (reference sequence). V lost 4 bases and J 1 base, leaving 16 bases between the germline ends. As DNA, the CDR3 is TGTGCCAGCAGCCCCCAGGGGGGCACAGGCACAGATACGCAGTATTTT. It encodes CASSPQGGTGTDTQYF.

The chain carries TRBV29-1 and TRBJ2-5; a weak D match, TRBD1 (6 bases). The CDR3 length is 13 residues. CDR1 and CDR2 (germline): SQVTM, ANQGSEA. The V end was cut by 4 bases, the J end by 1 base, with 10 bases between. The CDR3 region is CSVVGQFQETQYF. The CDR3 coding sequence is TGCAGCGTTGTGGGACAATTCCAAGAGACCCAGTACTTC.

The rearrangement uses TRBV7-9 and TRBJ2-7; no definite D call. Germline V gene data show CDR1 as SEHNR and CDR2 as FQNEAQ (reference sequence). The CDR3 loop spans 14 amino acids. Trimming stripped 0 bases from V and 2 bases from J, with 8 bases between. The CDR3 loop reads CASSLAIRPYEQYF. DNA for the CDR3: TGTGCCAGCAGCTTAGCGATACGACCCTACGAGCAGTACTTC.

This clone was observed a handful of times. The chain uses TRBV21-1 and TRBJ2-7; the D call TRBD2 from the table was never checked on the DNA. TRBV21-1 is an annotated pseudogene. The CDR3 is 17 residues long. This CDR3 is CASSKAGGLAGAYEQYF. The CDR3, as DNA: TGTGCCAGCAGCAAGGCGGGGGGACTAGCGGGTGCCTACGAGCAGTACTTC.

This chain connects TRBV10-3 to TRBJ2-3, with no clear D. Germline-derived CDR1 and CDR2 are ENHRY and SYGVKD. Trimming left V 3 bases short and J 2 bases short, with 12 bases between. There are 15 residues in the CDR3. The CDR3 region is CAISETQILTDTQYF. CDR3 sequence (DNA): TGTGCCATCAGTGAAACACAGATTCTCACAGATACGCAGTATTTT.